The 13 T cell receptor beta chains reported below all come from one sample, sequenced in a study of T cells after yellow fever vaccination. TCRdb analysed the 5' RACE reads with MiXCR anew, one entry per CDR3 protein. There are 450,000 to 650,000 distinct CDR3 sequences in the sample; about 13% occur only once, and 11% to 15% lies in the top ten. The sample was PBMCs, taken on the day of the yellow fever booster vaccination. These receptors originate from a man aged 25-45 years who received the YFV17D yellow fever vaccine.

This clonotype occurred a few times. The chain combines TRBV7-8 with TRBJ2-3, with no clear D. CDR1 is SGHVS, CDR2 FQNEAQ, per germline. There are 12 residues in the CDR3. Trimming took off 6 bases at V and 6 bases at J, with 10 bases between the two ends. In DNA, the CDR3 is TGTGCCAGCAGTCTAACATGGGATACGCAGTATTTT. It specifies CASSLTWDTQYF.

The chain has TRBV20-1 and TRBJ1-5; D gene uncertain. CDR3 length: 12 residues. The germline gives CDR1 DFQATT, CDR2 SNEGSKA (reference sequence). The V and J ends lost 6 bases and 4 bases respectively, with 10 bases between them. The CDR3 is CSAGDTNQPQHF. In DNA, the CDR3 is TGCAGTGCCGGGGATACAAATCAGCCCCAGCATTTT.

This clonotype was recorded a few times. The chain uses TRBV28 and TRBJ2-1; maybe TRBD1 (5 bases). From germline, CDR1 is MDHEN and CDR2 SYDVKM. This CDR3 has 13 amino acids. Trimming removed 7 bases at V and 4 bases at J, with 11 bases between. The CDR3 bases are TGTGCCAGCAATGGACACGTATACAATGAGCAGTTCTTC. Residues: CASNGHVYNEQFF.

Here the CDR3 reads CASSPRQGDYGYTF. The CDR3 bases are TGTGCCAGCAGCCCCCGACAGGGCGACTATGGCTACACCTTC. This chain joins TRBV7-9 and TRBJ1-2, with 7 nucleotides matching TRBD1. This CDR3 region has 14 residues. Germline V gives CDR1 SEHNR, CDR2 FQNEAQ (reference sequence). With 5 bases clipped from V and 3 bases from J, the junction kept 6 bases outside the gene matches.

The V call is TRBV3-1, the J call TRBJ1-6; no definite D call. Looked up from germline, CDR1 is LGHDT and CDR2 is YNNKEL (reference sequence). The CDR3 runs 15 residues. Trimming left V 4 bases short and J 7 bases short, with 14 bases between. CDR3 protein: CASSLPAGYNSPLHF. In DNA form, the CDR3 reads TGTGCCAGCAGCCTACCGGCCGGGTACAATTCACCCCTCCACTTT. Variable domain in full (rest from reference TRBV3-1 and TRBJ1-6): DTAVSQTPKYLVTQMGNDKSIKCEQNLGHDTMYWYKQDSKKFLKIMFSYNNKELIINETVPNRFSPKSPDKAHLNLHINSLELGDSAVYFCASSLPAGYNSPLHFGNGTRLTVT.

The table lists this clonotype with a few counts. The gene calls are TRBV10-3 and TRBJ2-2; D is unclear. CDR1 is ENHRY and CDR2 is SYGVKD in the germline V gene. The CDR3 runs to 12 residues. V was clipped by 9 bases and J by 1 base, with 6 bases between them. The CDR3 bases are TGTGCCATGACGGGGAACACCGGGGAGCTGTTTTTT. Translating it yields CAMTGNTGELFF.

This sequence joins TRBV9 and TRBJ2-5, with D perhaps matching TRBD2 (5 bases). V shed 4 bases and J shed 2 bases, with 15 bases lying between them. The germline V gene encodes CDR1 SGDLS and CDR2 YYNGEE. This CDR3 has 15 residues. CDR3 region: CASSSAATGQETQYF. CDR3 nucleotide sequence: TGTGCCAGCAGCTCCGCCGCGACGGGGCAAGAGACCCAGTACTTC.

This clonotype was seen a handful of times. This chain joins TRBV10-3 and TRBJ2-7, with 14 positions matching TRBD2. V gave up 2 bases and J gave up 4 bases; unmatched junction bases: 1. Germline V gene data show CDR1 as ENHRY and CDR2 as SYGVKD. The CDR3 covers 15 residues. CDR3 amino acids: CAISEGLAGGYEQYF. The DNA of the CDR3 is TGTGCCATCAGTGAGGGACTAGCGGGAGGTTACGAGCAGTACTTC.

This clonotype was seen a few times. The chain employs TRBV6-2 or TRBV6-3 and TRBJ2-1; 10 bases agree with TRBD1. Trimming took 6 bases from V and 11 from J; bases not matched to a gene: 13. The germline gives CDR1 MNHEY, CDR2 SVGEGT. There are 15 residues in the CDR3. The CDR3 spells CASRPRGQGIIQQFF. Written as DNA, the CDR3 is TGTGCCAGCAGACCGCGGGGACAGGGGATCATCCAGCAGTTCTTC.

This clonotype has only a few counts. CDR3 in amino acids: CASSQVSGTGGNEQYF. Written as DNA, the CDR3 is TGTGCCAGCAGCCAAGTGTCCGGGACAGGGGGCAACGAGCAGTACTTC. This chain uses TRBV4-2 with TRBJ2-7; 12 bases agree with TRBD1. The CDR3 is 16 amino acids. CDR1 and CDR2 (germline): LGHNA, YNFKEQ. V lost 1 base and J lost 5; bases outside the gene matches: 6.

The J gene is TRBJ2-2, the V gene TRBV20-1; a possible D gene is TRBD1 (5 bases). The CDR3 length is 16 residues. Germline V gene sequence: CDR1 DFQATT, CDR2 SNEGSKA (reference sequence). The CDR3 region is CCARDLRQGPTGELFF. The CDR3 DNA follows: TGCTGCGCTAGAGATCTCCGCCAGGGTCCCACCGGGGAGCTGTTTTTT.

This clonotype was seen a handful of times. The CDR3 region is CSAWTVGVQETQYF. In DNA, the CDR3 is TGCAGTGCTTGGACGGTAGGGGTCCAAGAGACCCAGTACTTC. The rearrangement links TRBV20-1 to TRBJ2-5, with D possibly being TRBD1 (5 bases). From germline, CDR1 is DFQATT and CDR2 SNEGSKA (reference sequence). V lost 5 bases and J 1 base, leaving 14 bases between the germline ends. This CDR3 has 14 amino acids.

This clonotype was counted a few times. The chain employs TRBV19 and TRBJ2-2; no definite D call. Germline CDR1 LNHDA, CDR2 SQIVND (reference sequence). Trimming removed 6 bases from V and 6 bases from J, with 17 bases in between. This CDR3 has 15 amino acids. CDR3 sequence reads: CASSFTPDGPGELFF. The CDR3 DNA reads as TGTGCCAGTAGCTTCACCCCCGATGGTCCCGGGGAGCTGTTTTTT.